The clone carrying this T cell receptor beta chain was recorded only once. These data come from a study of blood T cell repertoires in COVID-19. Study summary: From the United States, Italy and Spain came samples of acute and convalescent COVID-19. PBMCs, B-cell-depleted T cells, or T cells were the source of the cDNA or gDNA that made up the material.

Recovered participants had two consecutive negative NP/OP PCR tests, healthcare professional clearance, or symptom resolution. Sequenced by immunoSEQ multiplex PCR; TCRdb stores in-frame clones only, minus some. This sample has about 300,000 clones, with 70% to 90% found just once. The receptor comes from a man between 25 and 39 years old who had recovered from COVID-19. The sequencing input was PBMCs or T cells enriched from blood (not recorded which).

In nucleotides, the CDR3 is TGTGCCAGCAGTGCCGCGGGGGGGAACACCGGGGAGCTGTTTTTT. This codes for CASSAAGGNTGELFF. The chain has TRBV2 and TRBJ2-2, with 8 bases aligning to TRBD2. V lost 4 bases and J lost 1; bases outside the gene matches: 2. The germline V gene encodes CDR1 SNHLY and CDR2 FYNNEI. The CDR3 is 15 residues long.